What follows describes a single TCR beta chain. Its antigen is currently not known. No base quality values were provided; no much bigger clone lies one nucleotide off. The entry originates in a study of Ad26.COV2.S vaccination and SARS-CoV-2 variants (dated by TCRdb to the early 2020s). About the full investigation: Vaccine-arm donors came from COV1001, a multicentre, randomized, double-blind, placebo-controlled phase I-IIa trial of Ad26.COV2.S in healthy adults. Dosing of Ad26.COV2.S was intramuscular, at either 5x10^10 or 1x10^11 viral particles, delivered as one shot or as two shots spaced 56 days apart. Investigators remained blinded to trial group allocation during experiments and outcome assessment. Trial participants were randomized into five groups of five: low-dose or high-dose Ad26.COV2.S given once or twice, or placebo on both occasions. TCRbeta repertoire sequencing was used to assess the specificity and breadth of SARS-CoV-2-reactive T cell receptors after Ad26.COV2.S vaccination. The TCR-sequenced set comprised approximately 30 samples: some 19 Ad26.COV2.S vaccine recipients, 5 placebo recipients and 8 SARS-CoV-2 convalescent individuals.

This specimen's treatment or condition label, interpreted: some 20 received Ad26.COV2.S at low or high dose, single or two shots; about 5 received placebo; per-sample allocation not given. For vaccine and placebo recipients, repertoires were sequenced using samples collected on day 63 after the first injection. Cohort 1b enrolled 25 or so adults aged 18-55 years at a single site in Boston, USA, between 29 July and 7 August 2020. Ad26.COV2.S consisted of a replication-incompetent adenovirus type 26 vector by which a prefusion-stabilized SARS-CoV-2 spike protein from the original Wuhan strain was expressed. The immunoSEQ Assay was used to sequence TCRbeta CDR3 regions. After extraction, genomic DNA underwent amplification by bias-controlled multiplex PCR, followed by high-throughput sequencing. The study's own analysis went as follows. Collapsing and filtering of sequences were performed to quantify the absolute abundance of each unique TCRbeta CDR3 region. T cell fraction was estimated by normalizing TCRbeta template counts to usable DNA, with usable DNA measured through amplification of reference genes found in all nucleated cells. Repertoire TCRs were annotated as SARS-CoV-2-specific by exact matching of V gene, CDR3 amino acid sequence and J gene to a known reactive TCR set. The reference SARS-CoV-2 TCR set was obtained from MIRA and was filtered for enrichment in COVID-19-positive ImmuneCODE repertoires, whereby public or cross-reactive TCRs were removed. Using the MIRA antigens, annotated TCRs were further analysed by specific ORF or by position within an ORF. Breadth was defined as the number of annotated unique rearrangements divided by the total number of unique productive rearrangements, and depth was defined as the summed frequency of the annotated unique rearrangements. Group comparisons of TCR breadth used two-sided Wilcoxon rank-sum tests. TCRdb holds this immuneACCESS table with in-frame rearrangements only. Some clones are missing; in checked studies, unresolved V genes explain under half, and the rest has no known cause. The DNA gave D and trimming, while V, J and clone size come from that table. This sample holds roughly 500,000 clones; roughly nine tenths were observed only once. The top ten clonotypes cover approximately 2.5% of the sample.

Beyond this particular receptor, the publication reports: After vaccination, substantial breadth of spike-specific CD8+ and CD4+ T cell responses was reported. It was noted by the authors that total T cell responses may have been underestimated by the TCR breadth and depth analyses. Higher spike-specific TCR breadth was observed in Ad26.COV2.S recipients than in placebo recipients (P = 0.0014). Comparing responses between vaccine doses or regimens was not something the study was powered to do. Vaccine and placebo recipients had similar non-spike TCR breadth, a finding consistent with the vaccine containing only spike.

This TCR came from a person between 18 and 60 years old who received the Ad26.COV2.S COVID-19 vaccine or a placebo. The sequencing here drew on peripheral blood, taken in a trial of Ad26.COV2.S vaccine versus placebo.

The CDR3 region reads CASSLDRAGANVLTF. The nucleotides are TGTGCCAGCAGTCTAGACAGGGCTGGGGCCAACGTCCTGACTTTC. The chain joins TRBV2 to TRBJ2-6, with 7 bases aligning to TRBD1. The CDR3 contains 15 residues, cysteine and phenylalanine counted. Of all the DNA, just the CDR3 is kept, 45 bases in frame from base 1. V and J are trimmed by 5 bases and 2 bases, and the gene matches miss 3 bases of the junction. The germline V gene encodes CDR1 SNHLY and CDR2 FYNNEI.